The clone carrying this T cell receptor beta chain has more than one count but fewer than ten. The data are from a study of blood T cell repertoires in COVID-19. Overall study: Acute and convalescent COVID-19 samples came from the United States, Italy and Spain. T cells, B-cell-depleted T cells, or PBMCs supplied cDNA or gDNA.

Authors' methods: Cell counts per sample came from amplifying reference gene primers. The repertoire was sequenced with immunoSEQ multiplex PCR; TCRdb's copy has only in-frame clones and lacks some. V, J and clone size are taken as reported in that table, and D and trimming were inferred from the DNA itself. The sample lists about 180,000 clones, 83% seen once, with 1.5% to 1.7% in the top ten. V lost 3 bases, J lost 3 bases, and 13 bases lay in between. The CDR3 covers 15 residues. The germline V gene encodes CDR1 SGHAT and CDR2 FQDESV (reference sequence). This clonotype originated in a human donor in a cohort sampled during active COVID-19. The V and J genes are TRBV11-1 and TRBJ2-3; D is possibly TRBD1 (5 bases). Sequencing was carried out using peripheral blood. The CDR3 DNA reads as TGTGCCAGCAGCTTTTCGTGGGGCGGAACAGATACGCAGTATTTT. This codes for CASSFSWGGTDTQYF.